A single sample is the source of the 28 T cell receptor beta chains below, sequenced in a study of molecular identifiers for immune sequencing clone quantification. Via MiXCR, TCRdb re-called the PCR reads, giving one row per CDR3 protein. The sample carries about 640,000 distinct CDR3 sequences, 15% to 20% recorded once. The sample comprised naive CD8+ T cells from blood, with Jurkat cell RNA spiked in. Regarding subset: FACS-sorted CD8+CD4-CCR7+CD45RA+ naive T cells. The receptors shown here come from a human donor in good health. Some libraries in this study had Jurkat cell RNA spiked in.

DNA of the CDR3: TGTGCCAGCAGGGACCTCTCGGGAGTCTACGAGCAGTACTTC. Translation gives CASRDLSGVYEQYF. The gene calls are TRBV28 and TRBJ2-7, with D tentatively TRBD2 (6 bases). Between the trimmed V and J ends, which lost 6 bases and 3 bases, there was a span of 15 bases. Germline-derived CDR1 and CDR2 are MDHEN and SYDVKM. This CDR3 has 14 residues.

This clonotype was seen ten or more times. This chain joins TRBV30 and TRBJ2-1; the D is unclear. The CDR3 is made up of 16 amino acids. V was pared by 0 bases and J by 0 bases, with 12 bases between. From germline, CDR1 is GTSNPN and CDR2 SVGIG (reference sequence). CDR3: CAWSVLNLNSYNEQFF. CDR3 nucleotides: TGTGCCTGGAGTGTTCTAAACTTGAACTCCTACAATGAGCAGTTCTTC.

The CDR3 nucleotides are TGCAGTGCCAACCAAGGACTAGCGGGTATCTACGAGCAGTACTTC. This translates into CSANQGLAGIYEQYF. This chain connects TRBV20-1 to TRBJ2-7, with 11 bases fitting TRBD2. Germline CDR1 DFQATT, CDR2 SNEGSKA (reference sequence). This CDR3 is 15 amino acids long. V lost 6 bases to trimming and J lost 3 bases; unmatched junction nucleotides: 10.

V usage is TRBV13 and J usage is TRBJ2-7, with D tentatively TRBD2 (5 bases). The CDR3 is 16 amino acids. Trimming removed 0 bases at V and 2 bases at J, with 14 bases between. Germline values: CDR1 PRHDT, CDR2 FYEKMQ (reference sequence). The DNA for the CDR3 is TGTGCCAGCAGCTTAGGCCCCCTAGCCACCCCCTACGAGCAGTACTTC. Its protein product is CASSLGPLATPYEQYF.

This clonotype was detected many times. V and J are TRBV6-2 or TRBV6-3 and TRBJ2-4; unclear D gene. The CDR3 runs to 14 residues. Germline values: CDR1 MNHEY, CDR2 SVGEGT. The ends were cut back, 1 base at V and 5 bases at J, with 9 bases in the middle. The CDR3 nucleotides are TGTGCCAGCAGTTACTTTAGTTCCGAAAACATTCAGTACTTC. The encoded protein is CASSYFSSENIQYF.

This clonotype appeared many times. The chain joins TRBV4-2 to TRBJ1-1; 9 bases map to TRBD1. Germline V CDR1 and CDR2: LGHNA, YNFKEQ. J lost 4 bases, V lost 3 bases, and 12 bases had no gene match. The CDR3 contains 17 residues. The CDR3 DNA reads as TGTGCCAGCAGCCAGGAGCGGACAGGGGTCTCAGGCACTGAAGCTTTCTTT. The encoded protein is CASSQERTGVSGTEAFF.

This clonotype appeared many times. The chain is built from TRBV19 and TRBJ2-7; possibly TRBD1 or TRBD2 for D (5 bases each). V was trimmed by 3 bases and J by 1 base, leaving 13 bases between them. The CDR3 consists of 15 residues. CDR1 is LNHDA, CDR2 SQIVND, per germline (reference sequence). The CDR3, as DNA: TGTGCCAGTAGTATCGGGGACGTTCGATCCTACGAGCAGTACTTC. It codes for CASSIGDVRSYEQYF.

The chain has TRBV6-1 and TRBJ1-2; 8 bases map to TRBD1. V was clipped by 2 bases and J by 5 bases; unmatched bases: 7. The CDR3 is made up of 15 amino acids. Germline V gene sequence: CDR1 MNHNS, CDR2 SASEGT. The CDR3 loop is CASSESNRGSYGYTF. The CDR3 DNA reads TGTGCCAGCAGTGAATCGAACAGGGGGTCGTATGGCTACACCTTC.

This clonotype appeared a few times. This chain links TRBV12-5 with TRBJ2-1; D is tentatively TRBD1 or TRBD2 (5 bases each). Germline CDR1 LGHNT, CDR2 FRNRAP. The CDR3 loop spans 17 amino acids. V dropped 3 bases and J dropped 4 bases, with 19 bases sitting between them. The CDR3 protein is CASGFALAGRVYNEQFF. The CDR3 DNA reads TGTGCTAGTGGTTTTGCTCTGGCAGGGCGGGTTTACAATGAGCAGTTCTTC. The variable domain in full, with the rest retrieved from reference TRBV12-5 and TRBJ2-1, is DARVTQTPRHKVTEMGQEVTMRCQPILGHNTVFWYRQTMMQGLELLAYFRNRAPLDDSGMPKDRFSAEMPDATLATLKIQPSEPRDSAVYFCASGFALAGRVYNEQFFGPGTRLTVL.

A few counts support this clonotype. The rearrangement joins TRBV5-4 to TRBJ2-7; possible D gene TRBD2, 6 bases. This CDR3 has 13 amino acids. The germline gives CDR1 SGHNT, CDR2 YYREEE (reference sequence). V lost 7 bases to trimming and J lost 3 bases, with 14 bases between them. CDR3 loop: CASGAGGGYEQYF. The CDR3 DNA reads TGTGCCAGCGGAGCGGGCGGCGGCTACGAGCAGTACTTC.

This clonotype was seen at least ten times. The chain employs TRBV7-6 and TRBJ2-7; D perhaps matches TRBD2 (6 bases). There are 14 residues in the CDR3. Germline V gene lookup returns CDR1 SGHVS and CDR2 FNYEAQ. The V and J ends lost 5 bases and 6 bases respectively, with 17 bases between them. CDR3 in DNA: TGTGCCAGCAGCCCCCACGGGGGAATGGGCGAGCAGTACTTC. This gives the protein CASSPHGGMGEQYF.

This clonotype came up many times. The rearrangement joins TRBV27 to TRBJ2-6; D gene ambiguous. Germline CDR1 and CDR2: MNHEY and SMNVEV (reference sequence). The germline V and J ends were trimmed by 6 bases and 4 bases, with 13 bases remaining between them. CDR3 length: 15 amino acids. The DNA for the CDR3 is TGTGCCAGCAGCCGACCCTTTGCCGGGGCCAACGTCCTGACTTTC. Translated: CASSRPFAGANVLTF.

Worth noting for this clonotype: This likely comes from a read error, as the CDR3 has no conserved phenylalanine or tryptophan at its end. The chain's CDR3 is CASSQTGGNEKLFL. CDR3 sequence (DNA): TGTGCCAGCAGCCAAACAGGGGGCAATGAAAAACTGTTTCTT. The chain has TRBV13 and TRBJ1-4; 9 bases agree with TRBD1. After removal of 5 bases from V and 5 bases from J, the junction contained 3 bases not matched to a gene. This CDR3 region has 14 residues. Per the germline V gene, CDR1 is PRHDT and CDR2 is FYEKMQ (reference sequence).

This clonotype was observed at least ten times. One end of the junction fails to match germline, which may point to a read error. The chain uses TRBV4-1 and TRBJ2-5, with 11 nucleotides matching TRBD2. CDR1 is MGHRA and CDR2 is YSYEKL in the germline V gene. CDR3 size: 17 residues. This CDR3 is CASSPLAGGSNQGTQYF. Here the CDR3 DNA reads TGCGCCAGCAGCCCCCTAGCGGGGGGAAGTAACCAAGGGACCCAGTACTTC.

This clonotype was found a few times. The V call is TRBV4-1, the J call TRBJ1-4; 8 positions match TRBD1. The germline gives CDR1 MGHRA, CDR2 YSYEKL. The CDR3 loop spans 16 amino acids. Trimming took 4 bases from V and 0 from J; bases not matched to a gene: 4. The CDR3 reads CASSRKQGATNEKLFF. For the CDR3, the DNA is TGCGCCAGCAGCCGAAAACAGGGGGCAACTAATGAAAAACTGTTTTTT.

This clonotype was seen at least ten times. The CDR3 DNA reads TGTGCCAGTAGTATCCGGTCCCAGAAGCATGAGCAGTTCTTC. Protein: CASSIRSQKHEQFF. The rearrangement links TRBV19 to TRBJ2-1; no firm D call. Trimming removed 3 bases at V and 8 bases at J, with 14 bases between. From germline, CDR1 is LNHDA and CDR2 SQIVND (reference sequence). The CDR3 contains 14 residues.

This clonotype was seen repeatedly, ten times or more. This chain joins TRBV11-2 and TRBJ1-5, with no clear D. The germline V and J ends were trimmed by 6 bases and 5 bases, with 11 bases remaining between them. The CDR3 extends over 13 amino acids. Germline V gene lookup returns CDR1 SGHAT and CDR2 FQNNGV. CDR3 sequence (DNA): TGTGCCAGCAGGGATAGGGTTGATCAGCCCCAGCATTTT. Encoded protein: CASRDRVDQPQHF.

The chain employs TRBV19 and TRBJ2-7; D may match TRBD1 or TRBD2 (5 bases each). The CDR3 totals 12 residues. Germline CDR1 is LNHDA and CDR2 is SQIVND (reference sequence). The ends were cut back, 5 bases at V and 6 bases at J, with 11 bases in the middle. Here the CDR3 DNA reads TGTGCCAGTAGTCGGGCAGGGACCGAGCAGTACTTC. Translating gives CASSRAGTEQYF.

The table lists this clonotype with many counts. V usage is TRBV5-1 and J usage is TRBJ2-6, with 9 positions matching TRBD2. CDR1 SGHRS and CDR2 YFSETQ come from the germline V gene. V shed 2 bases and J 0 bases; nucleotides not matched to a gene: 3. There are 17 residues in the CDR3. The CDR3 region is CASSLLAGDSGANVLTF. The CDR3 region has the DNA TGCGCCAGCAGCTTACTAGCGGGTGACTCTGGGGCCAACGTCCTGACTTTC.

Remarks on this clonotype: Since a much larger clone is just one base distant, this may be a read error. V is TRBV12-3 or TRBV12-4 and J is TRBJ1-2; D unresolved. The CDR3 is 14 residues long. V dropped 6 bases and J dropped 6 bases, with 17 bases sitting between them. CDR3 sequence: CASSPRTDPHGYTF. The CDR3 DNA reads as TGTGCCAGCAGCCCACGGACGGATCCCCATGGCTACACCTTC.

The CDR3, as DNA: TGTGCCAGCAGTGAAGGAAGGGGCGCATCAAACACTGAAGCTTTCTTT. Protein: CASSEGRGASNTEAFF. This rearrangement joins TRBV2 to TRBJ1-1; D is perhaps TRBD1 (5 bases). This CDR3 has 16 amino acids. V shed 1 base and J shed 2 bases, with 14 bases lying between them. Germline CDR1 and CDR2: SNHLY and FYNNEI.

This clonotype was found many times. V is TRBV9 and J is TRBJ2-2; 9 bases are a match to TRBD1. The CDR3 length is 17 residues. V trimming: 2 bases; J trimming: 4 bases; junction bases outside the gene matches: 9. Germline CDR1 and CDR2: SGDLS and YYNGEE. The CDR3 sequence: CASSVLRDRVVTGELFF. The CDR3 nucleotides are TGTGCCAGCAGCGTCCTGAGGGACAGGGTCGTCACCGGGGAGCTGTTTTTT.

The rearrangement uses TRBV24-1 and TRBJ2-2, with 9 positions matching TRBD1. Germline values: CDR1 KGHDR, CDR2 SFDVKD. CDR3 size: 14 residues. V dropped 7 bases and J dropped 3; count of bases not matched to a gene: 2. The CDR3 DNA reads as TGTGCCACCAGCCGGACAGGGGACACCGGGGAGCTGTTTTTT. Protein product: CATSRTGDTGELFF.

Many counts were recorded for this clonotype. The rearrangement uses TRBV5-1 and TRBJ2-2; maybe TRBD1 (5 bases). Germline-derived CDR1 and CDR2 are SGHRS and YFSETQ. Trimming took off 0 bases at V and 5 bases at J, with 8 bases between the two ends. This CDR3 has 14 amino acids. The CDR3 here is CASSLVGQTGELFF. For the CDR3, the DNA is TGCGCCAGCAGCTTGGTGGGGCAGACCGGGGAGCTGTTTTTT.

At least ten counts were recorded for this clonotype. V and J are TRBV15 and TRBJ2-3, with 12 bases that match TRBD2. Germline CDR1 reads LNHNV; CDR2 reads YYDKDF (reference sequence). This CDR3 has 16 amino acids. Unmatched junction bases numbered 2, after V lost 1 base and J lost 3 bases. The CDR3 loop reads CATSRGTSGETDTQYF. The CDR3 DNA reads TGTGCCACCAGCAGAGGGACTAGCGGGGAAACAGATACGCAGTATTTT.

This clonotype has only a few counts. This chain's CDR3 is CASTAIHTGELFF. Written as DNA, the CDR3 is TGTGCCAGCACCGCGATTCACACCGGGGAGCTGTTTTTT. The chain carries TRBV6-2 or TRBV6-3 and TRBJ2-2; no reliable D call. CDR3 size: 13 residues. CDR1 is MNHEY and CDR2 is SVGEGT in the germline V gene. V was trimmed by 7 bases and J by 3 bases, leaving 9 bases between them.

This clonotype showed up many times. The chain couples TRBV6-2 or TRBV6-3 to TRBJ1-2; D is perhaps TRBD1 (5 bases). The V gene's germline CDR1 is MNHEY and CDR2 SVGEGT. The V gene lost 1 base and the J gene lost 8 bases, with 14 bases spanning the gap. The CDR3 is 14 residues long. CDR3 sequence: CASSYWTIQPGYTF. DNA of the CDR3: TGTGCCAGCAGTTACTGGACAATTCAACCGGGCTACACCTTC.

In DNA form, the CDR3 reads TGTGCCAGCAATCCGGGCGGGGGGAGCACAGATACGCAGTATTTT. The encoded protein is CASNPGGGSTDTQYF. The gene calls are TRBV2 and TRBJ2-3, with TRBD2 matching 8 bases. The CDR3 is made up of 15 amino acids. The germline V gene encodes CDR1 SNHLY and CDR2 FYNNEI. V trimming: 7 bases; J trimming: 0 bases; junction bases outside the gene matches: 6.